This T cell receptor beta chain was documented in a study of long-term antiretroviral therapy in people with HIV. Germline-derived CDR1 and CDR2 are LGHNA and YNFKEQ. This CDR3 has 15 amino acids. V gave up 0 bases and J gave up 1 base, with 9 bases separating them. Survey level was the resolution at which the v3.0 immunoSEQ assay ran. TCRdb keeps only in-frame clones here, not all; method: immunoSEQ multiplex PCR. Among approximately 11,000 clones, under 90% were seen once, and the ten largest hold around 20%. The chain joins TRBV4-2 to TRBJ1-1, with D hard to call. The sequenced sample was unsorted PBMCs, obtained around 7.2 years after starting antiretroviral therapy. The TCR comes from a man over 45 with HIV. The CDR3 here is CASSQDQSENTEAFF. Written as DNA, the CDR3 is TGTGCCAGCAGCCAAGATCAGTCGGAGAACACTGAAGCTTTCTTT.